This T cell receptor (beta chain) comes out of a study of blood T cell repertoires in COVID-19. CDR1 and CDR2 (germline): GTSNPN, SVGIG (reference sequence). This CDR3 region has 12 residues. Trimming took 5 bases from V and 3 from J; bases not matched to a gene: 3. Method: immunoSEQ multiplex PCR; TCRdb's copy keeps in-frame clones and lacks some. The profile covers about 150,000 clones, with 86% appearing a single time and 4% taken by the ten largest. Source material: peripheral blood. The rearrangement links TRBV30 to TRBJ2-7; 8 nucleotides agree with TRBD2. The TCR comes from a woman between 70 and 85 years old with acute or convalescent COVID-19. The CDR3 loop is CAWAGTSYEQYF. As DNA, the CDR3 is TGTGCCTGGGCCGGGACTAGCTACGAGCAGTACTTC.